A single sample gave rise to the 10 T cell receptor beta chains below, sequenced in a study of cytomegalovirus exposure and HLA in healthy donors. PCR employed 60 Vbeta and 13 Jbeta primers. Here immunoSEQ multiplex PCR was the method, and the copy in TCRdb shows in-frame clones only, minus some. The sample includes around 75,000 clones. The specimen was PBMCs. The receptors shown here come from a man in his forties or fifties in good health and CMV-seropositive.

This sequence joins TRBV19 and TRBJ1-1; D not certain. The CDR3 runs to 15 residues. The V and J ends lost 1 base and 1 base respectively, with 10 bases between them. Germline-derived CDR1 and CDR2 are LNHDA and SQIVND (reference sequence). The CDR3 loop is CASSIGWRANTEAFF. CDR3 coding DNA: TGTGCCAGTAGTATAGGGTGGAGGGCGAACACTGAAGCTTTCTTT.

The chain links TRBV7-8 to TRBJ1-1; weak D call: TRBD1 (5 bases). Trimming took 8 bases from V and 3 from J, leaving 7 bases between them. Germline CDR1 SGHVS, CDR2 FQNEAQ. The CDR3 has 11 amino acids. CDR3 sequence: CASRGDTEAFF. Written as DNA, the CDR3 is TGTGCCAGCCGGGGGGACACTGAAGCTTTCTTT.

V usage is TRBV6-5 and J usage is TRBJ1-4, with D hard to call. CDR1 is MNHEY and CDR2 is SVGAGI in the germline V gene. CDR3 size: 12 residues. V was pared by 8 bases and J by 3 bases, with 7 bases between. The CDR3, as DNA: TGTGCCAGCCGGGGAGCTAATGAAAAACTGTTTTTT. Translating gives CASRGANEKLFF.

The J gene is TRBJ2-7, the V gene TRBV7-2; 9 bases are shared with TRBD2. CDR3 length: 16 amino acids. The V and J ends lost 1 base and 0 bases, in that order; junction bases with no gene match: 4. CDR1 is SGHTA and CDR2 is FQGNSA in the germline V gene. The CDR3 here is CASSLVAGANSYEQYF. In DNA, the CDR3 is TGTGCCAGCAGCTTAGTAGCGGGAGCTAACTCCTACGAGCAGTACTTC.

The chain uses TRBV18 and TRBJ2-6, with a tentative D call TRBD2 (5 bases). The CDR3 covers 14 residues. V was shortened by 9 bases and J by 4 bases, with 13 bases between the two germline ends. The germline CDR1 and CDR2 sequences are KGHSH and LQKENI. CDR3 protein: CASLEVTGANVLTF. CDR3 coding DNA: TGTGCCAGTTTGGAGGTAACCGGGGCCAACGTCCTGACTTTC. Looking up the rest from reference TRBV18 and TRBJ2-6 gives the full variable domain: NAGVMQNPRHLVRRRGQEARLRCSPMKGHSHVYWYRQLPEEGLKFMVYLQKENIIDESGMPKERFSAEFPKEGPSILRIQQVVRGDSAAYFCASLEVTGANVLTFGAGSRLTVL.

V is TRBV5-6 and J is TRBJ1-6, with 8 bases matching TRBD1. The V and J ends lost 3 bases and 8 bases, in that order; junction bases with no gene match: 4. The CDR3 covers 14 residues. Germline assignment: CDR1 SGHDT and CDR2 YYEEEE. The CDR3 spells CASSWGQADSPLHF. CDR3 DNA: TGTGCCAGCAGCTGGGGACAGGCGGATTCACCCCTCCACTTT. Full variable domain (missing parts from reference TRBV5-6 and TRBJ1-6): DAGVTQSPTHLIKTRGQQVTLRCSPKSGHDTVSWYQQALGQGPQFIFQYYEEEERQRGNFPDRFSGHQFPNYSSELNVNALLLGDSALYLCASSWGQADSPLHFGNGTRLTVT.

The chain couples TRBV5-1 to TRBJ1-2; 7 positions agree with TRBD1. V shed 5 bases and J 6 bases; nucleotides not matched to a gene: 10. The CDR3 has 14 amino acids. The germline V gene has CDR1 SGHRS and CDR2 YFSETQ. DNA of the CDR3: TGCGCCAGCAGGACCGGACAGGCCGGGGATGGCTACACCTTC. It yields the protein CASRTGQAGDGYTF.

The CDR3 loop is CASSSRGGGTLDTQYF. The CDR3 DNA reads TGTGCCAGCAGCTCCAGAGGCGGGGGGACCCTAGATACGCAGTATTTT. The V and J genes are TRBV7-3 and TRBJ2-3, with 8 bases identical to TRBD2. The CDR3 length is 16 residues. The V and J ends lost 4 bases and 5 bases, in that order; junction bases with no gene match: 11. In germline, CDR1 is SGHTA, CDR2 FQGTGA. Filled out from reference TRBV7-3 and TRBJ2-3, the complete variable domain reads GAGVSQTPSNKVTEKGKYVELRCDPISGHTALYWYRQSLGQGPEFLIYFQGTGAADDSGLPNDRFFAVRPEGSVSTLKIQRTERGDSAVYLCASSSRGGGTLDTQYFGPGTRLTVL.

The CDR3 nucleotides read TGTGCCAGCACCCCCGGACTAGCGGGGACGAGAATCGCCTACAATGAGCAGTTCTTC. It is translated as CASTPGLAGTRIAYNEQFF. The V and J genes are TRBV28 and TRBJ2-1; TRBD2 aligns across 12 bases. The germline gives CDR1 MDHEN, CDR2 SYDVKM. The ends lost 7 bases at V and 2 bases at J; junction bases unmatched: 15. The CDR3 contains 19 residues.

The chain combines TRBV4-1 with TRBJ2-1; 7 nucleotides match TRBD2. The CDR3 spans 15 residues. V shed 3 bases, J shed 8 bases, and the junction held 10 bases outside the gene matches. Germline V lookup: CDR1 MGHRA, CDR2 YSYEKL. The CDR3 DNA reads as TGCGCCAGCAGCCACACTAGCGTAGGATCACATGAGCAGTTCTTC. This gives the protein CASSHTSVGSHEQFF.